The clone carrying this T cell receptor beta chain was recorded many times. Its antigen is as yet unknown. The data are from a study of CD8 T cells in ankylosing spondylitis. TCRdb ran MiXCR on the 5' RACE reads and lists one entry per CDR3 protein. The sample holds 700,000 to 1,000,000 distinct CDR3 sequences, roughly 12% seen once. The study's findings and limits: Typical of ankylosing spondylitis blood, it appeared, was a TCR beta motif of eight highly homologous variants.

The sequence was collected from a male donor with ankylosing spondylitis. Sequences were obtained from blood, either unsorted or a sorted T cell fraction (not recorded which).

The CDR3: CSSQGRGGYTF. CDR3 coding DNA: TGCAGCTCACAGGGGCGCGGGGGCTACACCTTC. The chain combines TRBV29-1 with TRBJ1-2, with TRBD1 matching 7 bases. The J segment lost 8 bases and the V segment lost 8 bases, leaving 8 bases of the junction unmatched. Germline V gene lookup returns CDR1 SQVTM and CDR2 ANQGSEA. This CDR3 contains 11 residues. Using reference TRBV29-1 and TRBJ1-2 for the parts outside the CDR3, the full variable domain is SAVISQKPSRDICQRGTSLTIQCQVDSQVTMMFWYRQQPGQSLTLIATANQGSEATYESGFVIDKFPISRPNLTFSTLTVSNMSPEDSSIYLCSSQGRGGYTFGSGTRLTVV.